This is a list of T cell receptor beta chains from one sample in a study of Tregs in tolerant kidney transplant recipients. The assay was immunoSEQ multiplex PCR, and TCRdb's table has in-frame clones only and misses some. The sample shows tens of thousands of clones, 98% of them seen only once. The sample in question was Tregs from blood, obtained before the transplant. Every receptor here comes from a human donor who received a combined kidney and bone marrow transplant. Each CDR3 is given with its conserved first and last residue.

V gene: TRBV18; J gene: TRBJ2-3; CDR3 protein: CASSLTSASTDTQYF
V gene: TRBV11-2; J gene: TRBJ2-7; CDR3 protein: CASTRVESYEQYF
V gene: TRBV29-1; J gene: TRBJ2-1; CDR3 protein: CSVGLGTGPQFF
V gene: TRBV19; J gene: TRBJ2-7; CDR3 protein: CASSIGTGTGPLEQYF
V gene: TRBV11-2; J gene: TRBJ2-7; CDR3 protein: CASSLMRGLVGGYEQYF
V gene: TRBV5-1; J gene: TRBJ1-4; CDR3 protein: CASSSRTGRNEKLFF
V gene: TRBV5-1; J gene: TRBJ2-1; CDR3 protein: CASTQGAGGNHNEQFF
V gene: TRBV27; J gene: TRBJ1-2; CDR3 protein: CASSNQGNYGYTF
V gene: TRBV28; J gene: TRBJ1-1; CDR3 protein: CASSLWPRGGDTEAFF
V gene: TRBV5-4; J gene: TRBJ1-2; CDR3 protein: CASGSLSDFYGYTF
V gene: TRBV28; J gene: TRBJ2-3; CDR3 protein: CASSGRTDTQYF
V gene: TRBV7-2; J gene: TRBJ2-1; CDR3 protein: CASSLGIWGDEQFF
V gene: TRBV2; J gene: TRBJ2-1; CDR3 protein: CASNLGGSYNEQFF
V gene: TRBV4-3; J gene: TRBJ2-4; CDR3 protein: CASSQDTQGPIQYF
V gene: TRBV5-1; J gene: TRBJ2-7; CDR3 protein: CASSLRQGSEQYF
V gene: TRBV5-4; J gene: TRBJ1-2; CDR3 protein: CASSYGQGESNYGYTF
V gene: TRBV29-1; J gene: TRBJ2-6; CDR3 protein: CSVQGSGANVLTF
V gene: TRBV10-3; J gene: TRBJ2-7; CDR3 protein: CAIRGQGYEQYF
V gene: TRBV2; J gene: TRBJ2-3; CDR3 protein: CASSTPGLAGTDTQYF
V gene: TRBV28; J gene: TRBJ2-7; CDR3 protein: CASSLYRGSYEQYF
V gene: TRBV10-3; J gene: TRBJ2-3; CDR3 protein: CAISGFDPLGGDTQYF
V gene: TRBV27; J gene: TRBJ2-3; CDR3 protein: CASSWGLARDTQYF
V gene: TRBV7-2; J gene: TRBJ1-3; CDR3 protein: CASSSLDRVVSGNTIYF
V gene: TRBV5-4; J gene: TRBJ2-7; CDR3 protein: CASSLEAGTFYEQYF
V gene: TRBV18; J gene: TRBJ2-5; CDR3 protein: CASSPTGYETQYF